The 31 T cell receptor beta chains given below trace back to one sample, sequenced in a study of tumor-infiltrating lymphocytes in primary liver carcinoma. The input was around 530 ng total RNA; TCR beta cDNA was made from it with a constant-region primer. Investigators got TCR beta libraries out of three nested multiplex PCR rounds, done with slightly modified ARM-PCR. The first two PCR rounds, roughly 9 cycles each, used TRBV1-TRBV30 forward primers and a C-beta reverse primer. TCRdb processed the multiplex PCR reads anew with MiXCR; each CDR3 protein has one entry. Of more than 150,000 distinct CDR3 sequences in the sample, over 50% were seen once. Unsorted whole blood supplied the RNA, and germline DNA was extracted too. The sequencing sample was made of peripheral blood. The receptors originated from a man aged 40-55 years with primary liver carcinoma and hepatitis B virus infection.

The gene calls are TRBV12-3 or TRBV12-4 and TRBJ2-2; no reliable D call. V was cut by 11 bases and J by 6 bases, with 16 bases left in between. There are 13 residues in the CDR3. CDR3 residues: CACKPPVSGELFF. The CDR3 DNA reads as TGTGCCTGCAAGCCGCCAGTGTCCGGGGAGCTGTTTTTT.

Turning to this clonotype: One end of the junction varies from germline; a read error may be responsible. The chain employs TRBV10-1 and TRBJ2-4; a weak D match, TRBD1 (7 bases). CDR3 length: 15 amino acids. The germline CDR1 and CDR2 sequences are WNHNN and SYGVQD (reference sequence). The CDR3 nucleotides read TGCGCCAGCAACATAGCGGAGGGGGCCAAAAACATTCAGTGCTTC. Its protein is CASNIAEGAKNIQCF.

V gene TRBV6-6 combines with J gene TRBJ2-3; no reliable D call. The V and J ends lost 6 bases and 0 bases respectively, with 16 bases between them. Germline V gene data show CDR1 as MNHNY and CDR2 as SVGAGI (reference sequence). The CDR3 has 16 residues. CDR3 coding DNA: TGTGCCAGCAGCAGCCCTAGACTGGTTAGCACAGATACGCAGTATTTT. Amino acids: CASSSPRLVSTDTQYF.

The chain couples TRBV7-8 to TRBJ2-1, with TRBD2 as a possible D gene (6 bases). Trimming pared 3 bases from V and 9 bases from J, leaving 18 bases between. This CDR3 is built from 15 residues. From germline, CDR1 is SGHVS and CDR2 FQNEAQ. The CDR3 bases are TGTGCCAGCAGCTTCCGGACTAAGGTCATAACTGAGCAGTTCTTC. This encodes CASSFRTKVITEQFF.

This clonotype was counted only a few times. This rearrangement joins TRBV30 to TRBJ1-4, with TRBD1 matching over 10 bases. Trimming cost V 5 bases and J 6 bases; bases outside gene matches: 6. The CDR3 covers 14 residues. Germline CDR1 and CDR2: GTSNPN and SVGIG (reference sequence). CDR3 nucleotides: TGTGCCTGGGGCCCCGGGACAGGGGATGAAAAACTGTTTTTT. This sequence encodes CAWGPGTGDEKLFF.

Concerning this clonotype: A much larger clone sits a single nucleotide away, making a read error possible. The rearrangement joins TRBV29-1 to TRBJ1-1; D uncertain. Germline CDR1 reads SQVTM; CDR2 reads ANQGSEA. This CDR3 is built from 13 residues. The V and J ends lost 3 bases and 0 bases respectively, with 8 bases between them. CDR3 sequence: CSVERHMNTEAFF. CDR3 nucleotide sequence: TGCAGCGTTGAGCGCCATATGAACACTGAAGCTTTCTTT. The full variable domain, in which reference TRBV29-1 and TRBJ1-1 provide the parts outside the CDR3, is SAVISQKPSRDICQRGTSLTIQCQVDSQVTMMFWYRQQPGQSLTLIATANQGSEATYESGFVIDKFPISRPNLTFSTLTVSNMSPEDSSIYLCSVERHMNTEAFFGQGTRLTVV.

The gene calls are TRBV4-1 and TRBJ1-5; D is unresolved. The germline gives CDR1 MGHRA, CDR2 YSYEKL. Trimming cost V 1 base and J 3 bases, with 10 bases left between them. The CDR3 runs 15 residues. CDR3 amino acids: CASSQGTESNQPQHF. The DNA for the CDR3 is TGCGCCAGCAGCCAAGGTACGGAATCCAATCAGCCCCAGCATTTT.

The chain links TRBV5-6 to TRBJ2-2, with D hard to call. Germline assignment: CDR1 SGHDT and CDR2 YYEEEE. The CDR3 has 15 amino acids. The V end lost 4 bases, the J end lost 5 bases, and 15 bases lay between the germline ends. CDR3 protein: CASSVWSVRTGELFF. CDR3 nucleotides: TGTGCCAGCAGCGTCTGGTCCGTGAGAACCGGGGAGCTGTTTTTT.

The chain couples TRBV11-2 to TRBJ2-1, with a tentative D call TRBD1 (6 bases). Germline CDR1 is SGHAT and CDR2 is FQNNGV. V was trimmed by 8 bases and J by 12 bases, leaving 26 bases between them. The CDR3 runs to 15 residues. The CDR3 nucleotides read TGTGCCAGCGCTCACCTCGGGACACTACGCCCGGGGCAGTTCTTC. Translating gives CASAHLGTLRPGQFF.

The table lists this clonotype with a few counts. The J gene is TRBJ2-1, the V gene TRBV7-8, with TRBD1 identical over 7 bases. The CDR3 is 15 amino acids. V trimming: 7 bases; J trimming: 4 bases; junction bases outside the gene matches: 10. In germline, CDR1 is SGHVS, CDR2 FQNEAQ. CDR3 in amino acids: CASTPGRDSYNEQFF. CDR3 in DNA: TGTGCCAGCACCCCCGGTAGGGACAGTTACAATGAGCAGTTCTTC. The variable domain in full, completed from reference TRBV7-8 and TRBJ2-1, reads GAGVSQSPRYKVAKRGQDVALRCDPISGHVSLFWYQQALGQGPEFLTYFQNEAQLDKSGLPSDRFFAERPEGSVSTLKIQRTQQEDSAVYLCASTPGRDSYNEQFFGPGTRLTVL.

This clonotype was seen only a few times. This chain uses TRBV4-2 with TRBJ2-7; D unresolved. V lost 0 bases and J lost 3, with 9 bases in between. CDR3 length equals 14 residues. CDR1 is LGHNA and CDR2 is YNFKEQ in the germline V gene. The CDR3 DNA follows: TGTGCCAGCAGCCAAGACAGGCACTACTACGAGCAGTACTTC. Its protein product is CASSQDRHYYEQYF.

This clonotype showed up just a few times. The chain couples TRBV12-3 or TRBV12-4 to TRBJ2-3, with 9 bases that match TRBD1. V lost 6 bases and J lost 5; bases outside the gene matches: 6. CDR3 length: 14 residues. The CDR3 here is CASSLGQGKDTQYF. CDR3 DNA sequence: TGTGCCAGCAGCCTGGGACAGGGTAAAGATACGCAGTATTTT.

The chain recombines TRBV11-2 with TRBJ2-1; D not resolved. V lost 8 bases to trimming and J lost 6 bases, with 14 bases between them. The CDR3 runs 13 residues. Germline loops: CDR1 SGHAT, CDR2 FQNNGV. The CDR3 DNA follows: TGTGCCAGCTGCCTCCTTTTTTGCAATGAGCAGTTCTTC. This codes for CASCLLFCNEQFF. The whole variable domain, filled in from reference TRBV11-2 and TRBJ2-1, reads EAGVAQSPRYKIIEKRQSVAFWCNPISGHATLYWYQQILGQGPKLLIQFQNNGVVDDSQLPKDRFSAERLKGVDSTLKIQPAKLEDSAVYLCASCLLFCNEQFFGPGTRLTVL.

The chain has TRBV6-5 and TRBJ2-7; D gene uncertain. From germline, CDR1 is MNHEY and CDR2 SVGAGI. CDR3 size: 12 residues. Trimming took 6 bases from V and 0 from J, leaving 6 bases between them. CDR3 sequence: CASSRFSYEQYF. The CDR3 DNA follows: TGTGCCAGCAGCAGGTTCTCCTACGAGCAGTACTTC.

The genes are TRBV5-4 and TRBJ1-1; possibly TRBD1 for D (5 bases). From germline, CDR1 is SGHNT and CDR2 YYREEE (reference sequence). The length of the CDR3 is 15 residues. V was trimmed by 4 bases and J by 1 base, leaving 14 bases between them. The CDR3 loop reads CASSPSGGKNTEAFF. For the CDR3, the DNA is TGTGCCAGCAGCCCCTCCGGGGGGAAGAACACTGAAGCTTTCTTT.

This clonotype was seen a few times. The chain couples TRBV6-6 to TRBJ2-3, with no clear D. Germline V lookup: CDR1 MNHNY, CDR2 SVGAGI (reference sequence). The CDR3 is 13 residues long. Trimming removed 9 bases at V and 0 bases at J, with 10 bases between. CDR3 sequence: CASLRASTDTQYF. The CDR3 nucleotides read TGTGCCAGTCTAAGGGCCAGCACAGATACGCAGTATTTT.

Points on this clonotype: This sequence may be a read error, since a much larger clone differs from it by one base. V is TRBV5-4 and J is TRBJ2-7; D is perhaps TRBD1 or TRBD2 (5 bases each). V lost 4 bases and J 7 bases, leaving 21 bases between the germline ends. The germline V gene encodes CDR1 SGHNT and CDR2 YYREEE (reference sequence). The CDR3 extends over 15 amino acids. CDR3 sequence (DNA): TGTGCCAGCAGCCCGGGGCCCCGCCCCGGAGATGAGCAGTACTTC. Translating gives CASSPGPRPGDEQYF.

Remarks on this clonotype: The CDR3 does not end in the conserved phenylalanine or tryptophan, so this is likely a read error. This chain connects TRBV29-1 to TRBJ2-7, with TRBD1 matching 10 bases. The ends lost 7 bases at V and 5 bases at J; junction bases unmatched: 8. CDR1 and CDR2 (germline): SQVTM, ANQGSEA. The CDR3 covers 13 residues. DNA of the CDR3: TGCAGCGCCCCGGGACAGGGGTTGGACGAGCAGTACTTA. Translated, it gives CSAPGQGLDEQYL.

The table lists this clonotype with a few counts. The chain links TRBV4-1 to TRBJ2-3, with D tentatively TRBD1 or TRBD2 (6 bases each). Deletions cut 2 bases from V and 5 bases from J, with 11 bases between. The CDR3 length is 14 residues. From germline, CDR1 is MGHRA and CDR2 YSYEKL. The CDR3 is CASSQRGGGDTQYF. The CDR3 DNA follows: TGCGCCAGCAGCCAACGAGGGGGAGGAGATACGCAGTATTTT.

In the case of this clonotype: A much larger clone differs by one base, so this may be a read error. The chain combines TRBV11-2 with TRBJ2-5; tentative D call: TRBD2 (5 bases). In germline, CDR1 is SGHAT, CDR2 FQNNGV. The CDR3 is 13 amino acids. CDR3 nucleotide sequence: TGTGCCAGCAGCTCCGGAGTAAGGGAGACCCATTACTTC. This codes for CASSSGVRETHYF.

The CDR3 protein is CASSPDSASEAFF. In DNA form, the CDR3 reads TGTGCCAGCAGTCCCGATAGTGCCTCTGAAGCTTTCTTT. This chain links TRBV6-6 with TRBJ1-1; D is undetermined. CDR1 and CDR2 from the germline V gene are MNHNY and SVGAGI (reference sequence). The CDR3 is made up of 13 amino acids. V was clipped by 5 bases and J by 6 bases, with 13 bases between them.

The chain couples TRBV10-3 to TRBJ2-7; 8 positions match TRBD2. Germline CDR1 ENHRY, CDR2 SYGVKD. This CDR3 region has 14 residues. The CDR3 loop reads CASSDPAGDPEQYF. Written as DNA, the CDR3 is TGTGCTTCGAGCGATCCAGCGGGAGACCCCGAGCAGTACTTC.

Worth noting for this clonotype: With a much larger clone just one base away, this may be a read error. The V call is TRBV29-1, the J call TRBJ2-7; 7 bases map to TRBD1. CDR1 SQVTM and CDR2 ANQGSEA come from the germline V gene. This CDR3 contains 11 residues. This chain's CDR3 is CSVGDSYEKYF. CDR3 nucleotides: TGCAGCGTGGGGGACAGCTACGAGAAGTACTTC.

As concerns this clonotype: Because it lacks the conserved phenylalanine or tryptophan at the end, this CDR3 is likely a read error. This chain connects TRBV10-3 to TRBJ1-3, with D uncertain. The CDR3 sequence is 15 residues long. The germline gives CDR1 ENHRY, CDR2 SYGVKD. Trimming shortened V by 2 bases and J by 8 bases, and 16 bases separated the two germline ends. The CDR3 nucleotides read TGTGCCATCAGTGAGCCCGGTCTCTCCGCGGACACCATATATTCT. Protein sequence: CAISEPGLSADTIYS.

This clonotype showed up just once. A much larger clone sits a single nucleotide away, making a read error possible. The V call is TRBV4-1, the J call TRBJ2-1, with 9 bases matching TRBD2. The J segment lost 4 bases and the V segment lost 1 base, leaving 5 bases of the junction unmatched. There are 16 residues in the CDR3. Per the germline V gene, CDR1 is MGHRA and CDR2 is YSYEKL. The CDR3 DNA reads TGCGCCAGCAGCCAAGTCGGGACTAGCTGGTACAATGAGCAGTTCTTC. Residues: CASSQVGTSWYNEQFF.

About this clonotype itself: A much larger clone lies one base from this, so it may be a read error. The V call is TRBV11-2, the J call TRBJ2-1; D may be TRBD2 (6 bases). This CDR3 is built from 16 residues. Germline V gene data show CDR1 as SGHAT and CDR2 as FQNNGV. V lost 1 base to trimming and J lost 8 bases, with 18 bases between them. The DNA of the CDR3 is TGTGCCAGCAGCTTAGTAGGAGAGGGAGGCCGGGATGAGCAGTTCTTC. This encodes CASSLVGEGGRDEQFF.

The rearrangement links TRBV24-1 to TRBJ2-1; TRBD2 matches 9 bases. The J segment lost 8 bases and the V segment lost 9 bases, leaving 13 bases of the junction unmatched. Germline V gene lookup returns CDR1 KGHDR and CDR2 SFDVKD. This CDR3 region has 15 residues. The CDR3 sequence is CATSDVAGALDEQFF. The CDR3, as DNA: TGTGCCACCTCGGACGTAGCGGGAGCATTAGATGAGCAGTTCTTC.

The chain couples TRBV14 to TRBJ1-1; no clear D. V lost 0 bases, J lost 8 bases, and 7 bases lay in between. The CDR3 sequence is 12 residues long. Per the germline V gene, CDR1 is SGHDN and CDR2 is FVKESK. The CDR3 DNA reads as TGTGCCAGCAGCCAAGATCGCCGCGAAGCTTTCTTT. It translates to CASSQDRREAFF.

This chain connects TRBV12-3 or TRBV12-4 to TRBJ1-5; D perhaps matches TRBD1 (5 bases). This CDR3 contains 16 residues. Trimming shortened V by 6 bases and J by 0 bases, and 15 bases separated the two germline ends. DNA of the CDR3: TGTGCCAGCAGGTTATCAGGGTCCTCTAGCAATCAGCCCCAGCATTTT. This codes for CASRLSGSSSNQPQHF.

There are many counts of this clonotype. The genes are TRBV11-2 and TRBJ1-2; D is ambiguous. This CDR3 comprises 13 residues. Germline CDR1 reads SGHAT; CDR2 reads FQNNGV. V was pared by 2 bases and J by 3 bases, with 7 bases between. CDR3 protein: CASSLSVDYGYTF. The CDR3 bases are TGTGCCAGCAGCTTAAGCGTTGACTATGGCTACACCTTC. Full variable domain (outside the CDR3, taken from reference TRBV11-2 and TRBJ1-2): EAGVAQSPRYKIIEKRQSVAFWCNPISGHATLYWYQQILGQGPKLLIQFQNNGVVDDSQLPKDRFSAERLKGVDSTLKIQPAKLEDSAVYLCASSLSVDYGYTFGSGTRLTVV.

The J gene is TRBJ1-2, the V gene TRBV5-1; D is ambiguous. The germline gives CDR1 SGHRS, CDR2 YFSETQ. The CDR3 is made up of 14 amino acids. V shed 0 bases and J shed 4 bases, with 10 bases lying between them. CDR3 residues: CASSLGEGGYGYTF. CDR3 nucleotide sequence: TGCGCCAGCAGCTTGGGCGAGGGTGGCTATGGCTACACCTTC.